Here is one T cell receptor (beta chain) with its context. Its target is not known. The sample is drawn from a study of T cell responses to AZD1222 COVID-19 vaccine. TCRdb's copy holds only in-frame clones and misses some; the assay was immunoSEQ multiplex PCR. This table has about 120,000 clones, about 89% appearing once. Study-level findings and limits: Only after the peak T cell response were repertoires sampled.

Looked up from germline, CDR1 is SGHKS and CDR2 is YYEKEE (reference sequence). The CDR3 has 14 residues. Trimming took off 7 bases at V and 7 bases at J, with 21 bases between the two ends. Source: peripheral blood, taken on day 0 of AZD1222 vaccination. The receptor's source is an adult in good health. The V call is TRBV5-5, the J call TRBJ2-7; D unclear. CDR3 residues: CASGHPPKFGEQYF. CDR3 sequence (DNA): TGTGCCAGCGGCCACCCTCCGAAGTTCGGTGAGCAGTACTTC.